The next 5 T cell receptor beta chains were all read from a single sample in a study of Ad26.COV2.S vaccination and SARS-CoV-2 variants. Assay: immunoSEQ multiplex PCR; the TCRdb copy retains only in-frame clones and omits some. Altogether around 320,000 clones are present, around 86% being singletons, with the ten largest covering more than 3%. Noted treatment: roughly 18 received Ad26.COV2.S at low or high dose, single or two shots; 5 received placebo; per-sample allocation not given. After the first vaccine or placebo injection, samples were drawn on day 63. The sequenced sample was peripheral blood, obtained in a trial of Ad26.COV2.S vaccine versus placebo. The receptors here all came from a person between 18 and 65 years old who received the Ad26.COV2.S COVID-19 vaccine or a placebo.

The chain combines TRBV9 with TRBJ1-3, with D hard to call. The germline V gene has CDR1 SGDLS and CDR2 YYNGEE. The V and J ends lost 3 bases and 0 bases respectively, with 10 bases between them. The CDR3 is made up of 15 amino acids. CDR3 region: CASSGTPSSGNTIYF. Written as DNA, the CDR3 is TGTGCCAGCAGCGGTACGCCGTCCTCTGGAAACACCATATATTTT.

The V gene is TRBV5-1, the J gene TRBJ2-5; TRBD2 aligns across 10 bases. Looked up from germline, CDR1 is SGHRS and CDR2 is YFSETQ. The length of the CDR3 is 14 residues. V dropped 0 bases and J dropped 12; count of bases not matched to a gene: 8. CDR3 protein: CASSLVPSGGAKYF. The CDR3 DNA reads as TGCGCCAGCAGCTTGGTGCCTAGCGGGGGAGCCAAGTACTTC.

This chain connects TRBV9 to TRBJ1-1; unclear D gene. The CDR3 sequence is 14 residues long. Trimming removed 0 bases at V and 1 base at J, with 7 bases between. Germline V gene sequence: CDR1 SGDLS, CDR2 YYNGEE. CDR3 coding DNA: TGTGCCAGCAGCGTAGTAACACAGAACACTGAAGCTTTCTTT. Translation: CASSVVTQNTEAFF.

Here the CDR3 DNA reads TGTGCCAGCAGCCCAGGGTTTGGAAACACCATATATTTT. Translating it yields CASSPGFGNTIYF. The chain is built from TRBV6-5 and TRBJ1-3; the D gene is possibly TRBD1 (5 bases). V was trimmed by 6 bases and J by 3 bases, leaving 9 bases between them. The CDR3 totals 13 residues. The germline V gene has CDR1 MNHEY and CDR2 SVGAGI.

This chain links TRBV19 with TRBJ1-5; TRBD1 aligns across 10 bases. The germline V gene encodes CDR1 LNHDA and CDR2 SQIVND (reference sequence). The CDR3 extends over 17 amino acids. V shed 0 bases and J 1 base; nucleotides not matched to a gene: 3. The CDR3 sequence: CASSIEGTGASNQPQHF. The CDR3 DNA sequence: TGTGCCAGTAGTATAGAGGGGACAGGGGCCAGCAATCAGCCCCAGCATTTT. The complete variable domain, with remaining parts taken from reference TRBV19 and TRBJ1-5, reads DGGITQSPKYLFRKEGQNVTLSCEQNLNHDAMYWYRQDPGQGLRLIYYSQIVNDFQKGDIAEGYSVSREKKESFPLTVTSAQKNPTAFYLCASSIEGTGASNQPQHFGDGTRLSIL.